These T cell receptor beta chains were read from a single sample in a study of CD8 T cells in ankylosing spondylitis. From the 5' RACE reads, TCRdb called clonotypes with MiXCR, one entry per CDR3 protein. The sample consists of about 160,000 distinct CDR3 sequences, around 16% of them appearing once. Material: blood, either unsorted or a sorted T cell fraction (not recorded which). Receptors originate from a male donor with ankylosing spondylitis or in good health (not recorded which). CDR3s include the opening cysteine and the closing phenylalanine or tryptophan. The order of the fields is clone size, V gene, J gene, D gene, CDR3 DNA, CDR3 protein. D genes are given only for firm matches. Some rows have no size entry. The others give once, few or many, or a class for an expanded clone.

>many|TRBV29-1|TRBJ2-1|TRBD2
TGCAGCGTGAGAGATGGGACTAGCGGGAACAATGAGCAGTTCTTC
CSVRDGTSGNNEQFF
>NA|TRBV18|TRBJ1-1|TRBD1
TGTGCCAGCTCACCACCGAGGGCCCAGGGGGCGTTAGGCACTGAAGCTTTCTTT
CASSPPRAQGALGTEAFF
>many|TRBV7-2|TRBJ1-5|NA
TGTGCCAGCAGCTTAAACGGAATAGGGGTAGGGCAGCCCCAGCATTTT
CASSLNGIGVGQPQHF
>many|TRBV20-1|TRBJ1-1|TRBD1
TGCAGTGCTCCCCGGACAGGGAGAACTGAAGCTTTCTTT
CSAPRTGRTEAFF
>NA|TRBV5-1|TRBJ1-1|NA
TGCGCCAGCAGCTTGAGGAGAGGGGACACTGAAGCTTTCTTT
CASSLRRGDTEAFF
>many|TRBV10-3|TRBJ1-1|NA
TGTGCCACCCAAGACCTAGAGGGGGGAACCACTGAAGCTTTCTTT
CATQDLEGGTTEAFF
>NA|TRBV10-3|TRBJ2-2|NA
TGTGCCATCAGTGAGTTCGTGGCCGGGGAGCTGTTTTTT
CAISEFVAGELFF
>many|TRBV5-1|TRBJ2-7|NA
TGCGCCAGCAGCACCGGGTCCTACTACGAGCAGTACTTC
CASSTGSYYEQYF
>few|TRBV11-2|TRBJ1-5|TRBD1
TGTGCCAGCAGCTTAGGACAGGGACGTGGTAGCAATCAGCCCCAGCATTTT
CASSLGQGRGSNQPQHF
>NA|TRBV5-1|TRBJ2-7|NA
TGCGCCAGCAGCTTGTCCACCGGGACAAGTCCCTACGAGCAGTACTTC
CASSLSTGTSPYEQYF
>many|TRBV29-1|TRBJ2-1|NA
TGCAGCGTTGAGATCGTGGGGGTCAATGAGCAGTTCTTC
CSVEIVGVNEQFF
>few|TRBV4-2|TRBJ1-2|NA
TGTGCCAGCAGCCAAGATGTGGCTATAGGCTACACCTTC
CASSQDVAIGYTF
>NA|TRBV12-3/TRBV12-4|TRBJ2-1|TRBD2
TGTGCCACCCTTGGGGGGGAGGGCCTTACCAATGAGCAGTTCTTC
CATLGGEGLTNEQFF
>NA|TRBV5-1|TRBJ2-7|TRBD1
TGCGCCAGCAGCTTGACCGGGACAGGGGCCTACGAGCAGTACTTC
CASSLTGTGAYEQYF
>many|TRBV5-1|TRBJ2-1|NA
TGCGCCAGCAGCTCCTTGTCGAGCGGGTCCTACAATGAGCAGTTCTTC
CASSSLSSGSYNEQFF
>few|TRBV3-1|TRBJ2-1|NA
TGTGCCAGCAGCCAAGGAGGGGGTGAGCAGTTCTTC
CASSQGGGEQFF
>many|TRBV5-1|TRBJ2-1|TRBD2
TGCGCCAGCAGTCTCCCTAGCGGGGGCTCCTACAATGAGCAGTTCTTC
CASSLPSGGSYNEQFF
>few|TRBV7-2|TRBJ2-3|NA
TGTGCCAGCGCCAGCCGGGACGGACGCACAGATACGCAGTATTTT
CASASRDGRTDTQYF
>many|TRBV29-1|TRBJ2-4|TRBD1
TGCAGCGCCTTCCGACAGGGGAGCAAAAACATTCAGTACTTC
CSAFRQGSKNIQYF
>many|TRBV20-1|TRBJ1-5|NA
TGCAGTGCTAGAGATGTAACGGTAGGGGATCAGCCCCAGCATTTT
CSARDVTVGDQPQHF
>few|TRBV19|TRBJ1-3|NA
TGTGCCAGTAGCCCCACGGGTGGACTGCTCTCTGGAAACACCATATATTTT
CASSPTGGLLSGNTIYF
>many|TRBV12-3/TRBV12-4|TRBJ1-6|NA
TGTGCCAGTAGAGCCTCAGGCAATACGCGTAATTCACCCCTCCACTTT
CASRASGNTRNSPLHF
>many|TRBV20-1|TRBJ2-3|TRBD2
TGCAGTGCTAGACCCCGGGGTAGCGGGAGGACAGATACGCAGTATTTT
CSARPRGSGRTDTQYF
>NA|TRBV7-9|TRBJ1-2|NA
TGTGCCAGCAGCTTCAAGGGGGGAGGTGGCTACACCTTC
CASSFKGGGGYTF
>many|TRBV27|TRBJ2-2|NA
TGTGCCAGCAGTTTATCGGTCACTTACACCGGGGAGCTGTTTTTT
CASSLSVTYTGELFF
>many|TRBV5-1|TRBJ2-3|TRBD2
TGCGCCAGCAGCCCGGTAGCGGGAGCCAACACAGATACGCAGTATTTT
CASSPVAGANTDTQYF
>few|TRBV18|TRBJ1-1|NA
TGTGCCAGCTCACTAGACAGAGGTGAAGCTTTCTTT
CASSLDRGEAFF
>many|TRBV11-2|TRBJ2-7|NA
TGTGCCAGCAGGGCAGGCCACGAGCAGTACTTC
CASRAGHEQYF
>NA|TRBV6-1|TRBJ1-2|NA
TGTGCCAGCAGTGGAGGACAAGCCCGCTATGGCTACACCTTC
CASSGGQARYGYTF
>few|TRBV20-1|TRBJ2-2|TRBD2
TGCAGTGCTAGTCCAGCGGGAACCGGGGAGCTGTTTTTT
CSASPAGTGELFF
>NA|TRBV7-9|TRBJ2-1|NA
TGTGCCAGCAGCTTAGCTACTAGCATAGCTAATGAGCAGTTCTTC
CASSLATSIANEQFF
>NA|TRBV7-6|TRBJ2-7|NA
TGTGCCAGCAGCTTAGAAGCGGATGGGATCTCCTACGAGCAGTACTTC
CASSLEADGISYEQYF
>NA|TRBV5-1|TRBJ1-4|NA
TGCGCCAGCAGCTTAGAGGGGAACTTCGAAAAACTGTTTTTT
CASSLEGNFEKLFF
>many|TRBV5-1|TRBJ2-3|NA
TGCGCCAGCAGCTTGGCCGGGTCGAGAGATACGCAGTATTTT
CASSLAGSRDTQYF
>NA|TRBV29-1|TRBJ2-6|NA
TGCAGCGTTCAAAGTTTTACCCGCTCTGGGGCCAACGTCCTGACTTTC
CSVQSFTRSGANVLTF
>NA|TRBV28|TRBJ2-2|NA
TGTGCCAGCAGGGAGGGGATCTTCGGGGAGCTGTTTTTT
CASREGIFGELFF
>many|TRBV5-1|TRBJ2-7|NA
TGCGCCAGCAGCCTAACCGGGGGCTACGAGCAGTACTTC
CASSLTGGYEQYF
>NA|TRBV9|TRBJ1-5|NA
TGTGCCAGCCCAAAGTGCAATCAGCCCCAGCATTTT
CASPKCNQPQHF
>many|TRBV24-1|TRBJ2-3|NA
TGTGCCACCAGTGATGTTTCGAGCACAGATACGCAGTATTTT
CATSDVSSTDTQYF
>NA|TRBV12-3/TRBV12-4|TRBJ2-3|NA
TGTGCCAGCACCACTCGGCAGGGAGGAGCAGATACGCAGTATTTT
CASTTRQGGADTQYF
>many|TRBV4-1|TRBJ1-2|TRBD1
TGCGCCAGCAGCCAACAAGGGACAGGGGATGGCTACACCTTC
CASSQQGTGDGYTF
>many|TRBV20-1|TRBJ2-1|TRBD2
TGCAGTGCAATCACTAGCGGGAGTCTCTCCAATGAGCAGTTCTTC
CSAITSGSLSNEQFF
>NA|TRBV28|TRBJ2-7|NA
TGTGCCAGCAAGGAGGCCTACGAGCAGTACTTC
CASKEAYEQYF
>many|TRBV6-2/TRBV6-3|TRBJ2-1|TRBD1
TGTGCCAGCACCGACAGGGATCGCGAGCAGTTCTTC
CASTDRDREQFF
>NA|TRBV20-1|TRBJ1-1|TRBD1
TGCAGTGCCCTAGACAGGGTTGGGGCTGAAGCTTTCTTT
CSALDRVGAEAFF
>many|TRBV20-1|TRBJ1-5|NA
TGCAGTGCTAGAGATCTGGGTATTGATCAGCCCCAGCATTTT
CSARDLGIDQPQHF
>many|TRBV5-6|TRBJ2-3|NA
TGTGCCAGCAGCTTGGTACCCGGCTCTAGCACAGATACGCAGTATTTT
CASSLVPGSSTDTQYF
>many|TRBV20-1|TRBJ2-7|NA
TGCAGTGCGGGGGAGTACGAGCAGTACTTC
CSAGEYEQYF
>many|TRBV6-5|TRBJ1-2|NA
TGTGCCAGCAGTGAGTCAGGGGCTGGCTACACCTTC
CASSESGAGYTF
>many|TRBV20-1|TRBJ2-4|TRBD2
TGCAGTGCCCACCCGCGGGAGAGGGAGAACATTCAGTACTTC
CSAHPRERENIQYF
>NA|TRBV27|TRBJ1-1|TRBD1
TGTGCCAGTGCGGCAGGGGGCATCACTGAAGCTTTCTTT
CASAAGGITEAFF
>NA|TRBV25-1|TRBJ2-3|TRBD2
TGTGCCAGCAGTCCCCAGGGGCTAGCGGGAGTACGGAATAGCACAGATACGCAGTATTTT
CASSPQGLAGVRNSTDTQYF
>many|TRBV11-2|TRBJ2-1|NA
TGTGCCAGCAGCTTGCTCCACAATGAGCAGTTCTTC
CASSLLHNEQFF
>many|TRBV20-1|TRBJ2-1|NA
TGCAGCCTACCTCGGGACATCGTCTACAATGAGCAGTTCTTC
CSLPRDIVYNEQFF
>NA|TRBV5-1|TRBJ2-3|TRBD2
TGCGCCAGCAGCCCCCTAGCGGGAGTTGGCACAGATACGCAGTATTTT
CASSPLAGVGTDTQYF
>few|TRBV7-9|TRBJ2-1|NA
TGTGCCAGCAGCTTAGGGCCGGGTGAGCAGTTCTTC
CASSLGPGEQFF
>NA|TRBV12-3/TRBV12-4|TRBJ2-7|NA
TGTACCAGCAGTTTAGGGGGAGGGCTGAGCGAGCAGTACTTC
CTSSLGGGLSEQYF
>NA|TRBV23-1|TRBJ2-2|NA
TGCGCCAGCAGTCAATCGGGTAGCGCCCCGCGAACCGGGGAGCTGTTTTTT
CASSQSGSAPRTGELFF
>NA|TRBV2|TRBJ2-7|NA
TGTGCCAGCAGTGGTGGCGCGAGCCCGTATTACGAGCAGTACTTC
CASSGGASPYYEQYF